A selection of T cell receptor beta chains follows, all from one sample in a study of OX40 agonist ivuxolimab in advanced cancers. The table came from immunoSEQ multiplex PCR; TCRdb's copy has only in-frame clones and leaves some out. The data hold over 85,000 clones, with around 88% observed a single time. The specimen was CD4+ or CD8+ T cells sorted from blood, collected in a trial of the OX40 agonist ivuxolimab. The receptors stem from an adult with an advanced solid tumor such as melanoma, head and neck, liver or kidney cancer. Both conserved end residues are part of each CDR3. The order of the fields is clone size, D gene, V gene, J gene, CDR3 DNA, CDR3 protein. The D gene is left open where the match is weak. The size field is filled for only some rows; it gives once, few, many or a size class.

size: NA; D: NA; V: TRBV7-9; J: TRBJ2-3; DNA: TGTGCCAGCAGCTTAGAAGGGGGCACAGATACGCAGTATTTT; CDR3: CASSLEGGTDTQYF
size: NA; D: NA; V: TRBV21-1; J: TRBJ1-5; DNA: TGTGCCAGCAGCAAATGGAGCCGGCAGGGCAATCAGCCCCAGCATTTT; CDR3: CASSKWSRQGNQPQHF
size: NA; D: NA; V: TRBV18; J: TRBJ2-2; DNA: TGTGCCAGCTCACCACGAGGGATCAACACCGGGGAGCTGTTTTTT; CDR3: CASSPRGINTGELFF
size: NA; D: NA; V: TRBV5-6; J: TRBJ2-7; DNA: TGTGCCAGCAGCGGGCGTACAAGATACTACGAGCAGTACTTC; CDR3: CASSGRTRYYEQYF
size: NA; D: NA; V: TRBV5-4; J: TRBJ2-1; DNA: TGTGCCAGCAGCCAACGTAGCGGCCTCGGGTACAATGAGCAGTTCTTC; CDR3: CASSQRSGLGYNEQFF
size: few; D: NA; V: TRBV5-1; J: TRBJ1-3; DNA: TGCGCCAGCAGCTTGCAAGGATCTGGAAACACCATATATTTT; CDR3: CASSLQGSGNTIYF
size: NA; D: NA; V: TRBV4-1; J: TRBJ1-6; DNA: TGCGCCAGCAGCCAAATGGGTTCTATGAGCAATTCACCCCTCCACTTT; CDR3: CASSQMGSMSNSPLHF
size: few; D: NA; V: TRBV29-1; J: TRBJ1-1; DNA: TGCAGCGTTGAATTATCCCGGGGCACTGAAGCTTTCTTT; CDR3: CSVELSRGTEAFF
size: NA; D: TRBD1; V: TRBV4-2; J: TRBJ1-4; DNA: TGTGCCAGCAGCCAATCCCAGGGGGCAACTAATGAAAAACTGTTTTTT; CDR3: CASSQSQGATNEKLFF
size: NA; D: TRBD2; V: TRBV27; J: TRBJ2-5; DNA: TGTGCCAGCAGTTTAAGGAAGGGCGGGGGGACCCAGTACTTC; CDR3: CASSLRKGGGTQYF
size: once; D: NA; V: TRBV15; J: TRBJ2-3; DNA: TGTGCCACCAGCAGAGATTTGAGGAGTAGTGCAGATACGCAGTATTTT; CDR3: CATSRDLRSSADTQYF
size: NA; D: NA; V: TRBV11-2; J: TRBJ2-7; DNA: TGTGCCAGCAGCCCCAGTCCTGATCATTACGAGCAGTACTTC; CDR3: CASSPSPDHYEQYF
size: few; D: TRBD1; V: TRBV4-1; J: TRBJ2-7; DNA: TGCGCCAGCAGCCAGAGGGACAGAGCCTACGAGCAGTACTTC; CDR3: CASSQRDRAYEQYF
size: few; D: TRBD2; V: TRBV5-4; J: TRBJ2-3; DNA: TGTGCCAGCAGCTCGGGACTAGCGGGGGTGACAGATACGCAGTATTTT; CDR3: CASSSGLAGVTDTQYF
size: NA; D: TRBD1; V: TRBV2; J: TRBJ1-4; DNA: TGTGCCAGCAGTTACCGGACAGGGACTAATGAAAAACTGTTTTTT; CDR3: CASSYRTGTNEKLFF
size: NA; D: NA; V: TRBV6-5; J: TRBJ1-2; DNA: TGTGCCAGCAGTTACTATTGGGCAGGTAATGGCTACACCTTC; CDR3: CASSYYWAGNGYTF
size: few; D: NA; V: TRBV4-2; J: TRBJ2-7; DNA: TGTGCCAGCAGCCAAGATCCCGGGCCCAGCTCCTACGAGCAGTACTTC; CDR3: CASSQDPGPSSYEQYF
size: NA; D: NA; V: TRBV28; J: TRBJ2-1; DNA: TGTGCCAGCAGTTTATGGGAGTTGGAAAGGGGCTCCTACAATGAGCAGTTCTTC; CDR3: CASSLWELERGSYNEQFF
size: NA; D: NA; V: TRBV6-6; J: TRBJ1-2; DNA: TGTGCCAGCAGTTCCCCAGGGAACTATGGCTACACCTTC; CDR3: CASSSPGNYGYTF
size: NA; D: NA; V: TRBV27; J: TRBJ1-3; DNA: TGTGCCAGCAGTTTATCGCGCTACAGAGCGGGAAACACCATATATTTT; CDR3: CASSLSRYRAGNTIYF
size: NA; D: NA; V: TRBV11-2; J: TRBJ2-4; DNA: TGTGCCAGCTCCTCCCAGGTGGGGCGCATTCAGTACTTC; CDR3: CASSSQVGRIQYF
size: NA; D: TRBD2; V: TRBV9; J: TRBJ2-2; DNA: TGTGCCAGCAGCGTAGCTGGGGCGGGGGAGCTCCATGGGGAGCTGTTTTTT; CDR3: CASSVAGAGELHGELFF
size: NA; D: NA; V: TRBV7-2; J: TRBJ2-4; DNA: TGTGCCAGCACCACCATGGGGCTGTGGGGGGAGAAAAACATTCAGTACTTC; CDR3: CASTTMGLWGEKNIQYF
size: NA; D: NA; V: TRBV5-6; J: TRBJ1-3; DNA: TGTGCCAGCAGCTTCGGAAGGACCTCGCTTTCTGGAAACACCATATATTTT; CDR3: CASSFGRTSLSGNTIYF
size: NA; D: NA; V: TRBV5-1; J: TRBJ2-6; DNA: TGCGCCAGCAGCTATTCTGACAGGAGCTCTGGGGCCAACGTCCTGACTTTC; CDR3: CASSYSDRSSGANVLTF
size: NA; D: TRBD2; V: TRBV19; J: TRBJ2-5; DNA: TGTGCCAGTAAGACTAGCGGGGCAGAGACCCAGTACTTC; CDR3: CASKTSGAETQYF
size: NA; D: TRBD1; V: TRBV2; J: TRBJ2-7; DNA: TGTGCCAGCAGTTCCGGACAGGGGGCGTACGAGCAGTACTTC; CDR3: CASSSGQGAYEQYF
size: NA; D: NA; V: TRBV4-1; J: TRBJ2-3; DNA: TGCGCCAGCGCCCGACTAGGCCTGGGCACAGATACGCAGTATTTT; CDR3: CASARLGLGTDTQYF
size: NA; D: NA; V: TRBV6-6; J: TRBJ1-5; DNA: TGTGCCAGCAGTTACTATGGCGCCTCGACCAATCAGCCCCAGCATTTT; CDR3: CASSYYGASTNQPQHF
size: NA; D: NA; V: TRBV4-1; J: TRBJ1-4; DNA: TGCGCCAGCAGCCCCAACCGCCTCTTGCGCCGCGGGGAAAAACTGTTTTTT; CDR3: CASSPNRLLRRGEKLFF
size: NA; D: NA; V: TRBV28; J: TRBJ1-5; DNA: TGTGCCAGCAGTTTATACTCCTCTCTTGAGAATCAGCCCCAGCATTTT; CDR3: CASSLYSSLENQPQHF
size: NA; D: NA; V: TRBV7-2; J: TRBJ2-1; DNA: TGTGCCAGCAGCTTAGCGGTGGGGGCCACCGACAATGAGCAGTTCTTC; CDR3: CASSLAVGATDNEQFF
size: NA; D: NA; V: TRBV10-2; J: TRBJ1-6; DNA: TGCGCCAGCAGTAATGGGAGGGTGAATTCACCCCTCCACTTT; CDR3: CASSNGRVNSPLHF
size: few; D: NA; V: TRBV7-9; J: TRBJ2-3; DNA: TGTGCCAGCAGCCGGCGTAGGGACCCTCAAGGAGCAGATACGCAGTATTTT; CDR3: CASSRRRDPQGADTQYF
size: NA; D: NA; V: TRBV9; J: TRBJ2-5; DNA: TGTGCCAGCAGCATGGGACTTACCCAAGAGACCCAGTACTTC; CDR3: CASSMGLTQETQYF
size: few; D: NA; V: TRBV25-1; J: TRBJ1-1; DNA: TGTGCCAGCAGTGAATCAAGTGGGGACACTGAAGCTTTCTTT; CDR3: CASSESSGDTEAFF
size: NA; D: NA; V: TRBV7-2; J: TRBJ1-3; DNA: TGTGCCAGCAGCGGGAGGGCCCAGGGAAACACCATATATTTT; CDR3: CASSGRAQGNTIYF
size: NA; D: NA; V: TRBV4-2; J: TRBJ1-6; DNA: TGTGCCAGCAGCCTCGGGGAGGGGAAACGTAATTCACCCCTCCACTTT; CDR3: CASSLGEGKRNSPLHF
size: NA; D: NA; V: TRBV9; J: TRBJ2-3; DNA: TGTGCCAGCAGCGGCGGACGGCGGGATACGCAGTATTTT; CDR3: CASSGGRRDTQYF
size: NA; D: NA; V: TRBV7-2; J: TRBJ1-1; DNA: TGTGCCAGCAGCTTACCCGGACAGAAGATCAGGGGCACTGAAGCTTTCTTT; CDR3: CASSLPGQKIRGTEAFF
size: few; D: NA; V: TRBV5-1; J: TRBJ1-5; DNA: TGCGCCAGCAGCCCAGACGGAGATAGCAATCAGCCCCAGCATTTT; CDR3: CASSPDGDSNQPQHF
size: NA; D: NA; V: TRBV9; J: TRBJ2-1; DNA: TGTGCCAGCAGCGAGGCCCGGGGGTCTTACAATGAGCAGTTCTTC; CDR3: CASSEARGSYNEQFF
size: few; D: TRBD2; V: TRBV7-9; J: TRBJ2-7; DNA: TGTGCCAGCAGCCTGTCCCCGGGGGGAAGCTCCTACGAGCAGTACTTC; CDR3: CASSLSPGGSSYEQYF
size: NA; D: TRBD1; V: TRBV7-9; J: TRBJ1-5; DNA: TGTGCCAGCAGCAATTCAGGGGGCGGGGGTCAGCCCCAGCATTTT; CDR3: CASSNSGGGGQPQHF
size: NA; D: TRBD1; V: TRBV5-1; J: TRBJ1-2; DNA: TGCGCCAGCAGCTTGGAGGCTGGAGTACAGGGGGGCGGCTACACCTTC; CDR3: CASSLEAGVQGGGYTF
size: NA; D: NA; V: TRBV7-2; J: TRBJ2-7; DNA: TGTGCCAGCAGCTTAGACCGGACGCTCTACGAGCAGTACTTC; CDR3: CASSLDRTLYEQYF
size: NA; D: NA; V: TRBV2; J: TRBJ1-4; DNA: TGTGCCAGCAGTGATTCGGAGGGTAATGAAAAACTGTTTTTT; CDR3: CASSDSEGNEKLFF
size: NA; D: NA; V: TRBV9; J: TRBJ1-3; DNA: TGTGCCAGCAGCGGGACAGCCTCTGGAAACACCATATATTTT; CDR3: CASSGTASGNTIYF
size: NA; D: TRBD1; V: TRBV5-5; J: TRBJ1-1; DNA: TGTGCCAGCAGCGCGACAGGGGCGGCCACTGAAGCTTTCTTT; CDR3: CASSATGAATEAFF
size: NA; D: NA; V: TRBV28; J: TRBJ2-7; DNA: TGTGCCAGCAGTTTAGGTTACGAGCAGTACTTC; CDR3: CASSLGYEQYF
size: few; D: NA; V: TRBV6-5; J: TRBJ1-6; DNA: TGTGCCAGCAGTTACTCGTCGGTGTACAATTCACCCCTCCACTTT; CDR3: CASSYSSVYNSPLHF
size: NA; D: NA; V: TRBV7-8; J: TRBJ1-2; DNA: TGTGCCAGCAGCTTAGCGGCGAGGGGCTACACCTTC; CDR3: CASSLAARGYTF